This T cell receptor (beta chain) stems from a study of PD-1 blockade in classical Hodgkin lymphoma (TCRdb year 2020). General notes on the study: Nivolumab dosing was 3 mg/kg intravenously every 2 weeks, continuing until either disease progression or unacceptable toxicity. The study used CyTOF and TCR beta sequencing to define a peripheral blood immune signature of response to PD-1 blockade in classical Hodgkin lymphoma.

For this clone: The target of this receptor is not known. Base qualities are not at hand, and no much larger clone is one base apart.

Genomic DNA was isolated using the Qiagen DNeasy kit from unsorted PBMCs as well as from negatively selected CD4+ and CD8+ fractions. TCR beta CDR3 regions were amplified by immunoSEQ multiplex PCR using primers annealing to V and J segments. Amplification bias was minimized using a synthetic immune receptor repertoire, and residual bias was removed computationally after sequencing. The authors processed their data as follows. Repertoire diversity was quantified as the Shannon entropy index using custom Python scripts. The unsorted, CD4+ and CD8+ repertoires were each analyzed separately, with the exception of combined analyses, where CD4+ and CD8+ sequences were merged in silico. Clonal expansion was defined as a frequency increase of at least 2-fold after treatment compared with C1D1, and clones undetected at baseline were assigned a pseudocount of 0.5. Clones with 0 or 1 copy at C1D1 were classified as singleton clones, and clones with 2 or more copies were classified as non-singleton clones. Clones expanded in unsorted samples were labelled as CD4+, CD8+ or unknown by matching protein sequences in sorted samples from the same patient. Wilcoxon tests on paired samples were used to test changes in diversity from C1D1 to C4D1. Here the immuneACCESS table is served through TCRdb, limited to in-frame sequences with V and J called. Missing clones are a known gap in these copies; in checked studies unresolved V genes cover under half, and the rest lacks a known reason. D and trimming were read from the DNA, whereas the V and J calls and clone size are those reported in that table. The sample table shows around 34,000 clones, and 76% are seen once. The ten largest account for roughly 15% of the sample.

The germline V gene supplies CDR1 KGHSH and CDR2 LQKENI. The CDR3 has 14 amino acids, counting the end cysteine and phenylalanine. Only the CDR3 part of the read is kept: 42 bases, read in frame from the first base. Trimming takes 2 bases from V and 5 bases from J, and the germline ends sit 10 bases apart. Taken with the paper, the label for time point translates to: cycle 2 day 1 (C2D1) of nivolumab. Every trial patient had relapsed after autologous stem cell transplantation, and cohorts A, B and C differed in prior brentuximab vedotin exposure. The trial cohort comprised about 60 patients with relapsed/refractory classical Hodgkin lymphoma whose best overall responses were complete response, partial response or progressive disease. In the multi-cohort phase II CheckMate 205 trial, trial patients received single-agent nivolumab. An independent review committee assessed best overall response by applying the 2007 International Working Group response criteria. Trial PBMCs were collected immediately before nivolumab initiation (C1D1) and during therapy at cycle 2 day 1 and cycle 4 day 1. After peripheral blood was drawn into 8 mL Vacutainer Cell Preparation Tubes, PBMCs were isolated by centrifugation and then cryopreserved.

On the study overall, not on this receptor specifically: The study was restricted to a single clinical trial cohort, and the causes of repertoire differences, possibly disease activity or prior therapy, were left undefined. Patients starting nivolumab less than 1 year after ASCT had lower diversity and were excluded from later analyses to avoid confounding by immune reconstitution. Among trial patients, those achieving complete response had baseline diversity similar to that of newly diagnosed patients, while diversity was significantly lower in partial responders and progressors. CD4+ but not CD8+ TCR diversity rose significantly by C4D1 (p=0.0027 vs p=0.16), most apparent in complete responders (p=0.02). Newly diagnosed patients were reported to have lower baseline TCR diversity than healthy donors, and relapsed/refractory patients were reported to have lower baseline TCR diversity still.

The clonotype was recovered from a human donor with classical Hodgkin lymphoma. The sample was peripheral blood mononuclear cells (PBMCs), taken before the second cycle of nivolumab. The rearrangement combines TRBV18 with TRBJ1-5; 5 matching bases give a weak D call of TRBD1. The base sequence is TGTGCCAGCTCACCAGTGCCAGGGCATCAGCCCCAGCATTTT. It specifies CASSPVPGHQPQHF.